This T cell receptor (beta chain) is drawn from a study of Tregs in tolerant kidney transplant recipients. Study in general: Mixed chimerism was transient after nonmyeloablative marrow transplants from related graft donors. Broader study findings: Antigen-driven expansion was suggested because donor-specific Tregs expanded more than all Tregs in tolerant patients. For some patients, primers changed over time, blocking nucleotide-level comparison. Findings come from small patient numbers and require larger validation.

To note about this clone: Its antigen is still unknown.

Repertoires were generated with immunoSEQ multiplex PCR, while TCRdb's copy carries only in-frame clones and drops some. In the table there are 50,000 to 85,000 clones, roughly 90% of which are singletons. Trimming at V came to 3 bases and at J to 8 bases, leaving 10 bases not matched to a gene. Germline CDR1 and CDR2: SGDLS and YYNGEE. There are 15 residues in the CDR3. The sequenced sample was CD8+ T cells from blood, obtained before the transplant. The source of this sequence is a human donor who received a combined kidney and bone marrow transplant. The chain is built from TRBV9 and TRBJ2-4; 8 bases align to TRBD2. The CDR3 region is CASSAFGTSGDIQYF. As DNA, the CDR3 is TGTGCCAGCAGCGCCTTCGGGACTAGTGGTGACATTCAGTACTTC.